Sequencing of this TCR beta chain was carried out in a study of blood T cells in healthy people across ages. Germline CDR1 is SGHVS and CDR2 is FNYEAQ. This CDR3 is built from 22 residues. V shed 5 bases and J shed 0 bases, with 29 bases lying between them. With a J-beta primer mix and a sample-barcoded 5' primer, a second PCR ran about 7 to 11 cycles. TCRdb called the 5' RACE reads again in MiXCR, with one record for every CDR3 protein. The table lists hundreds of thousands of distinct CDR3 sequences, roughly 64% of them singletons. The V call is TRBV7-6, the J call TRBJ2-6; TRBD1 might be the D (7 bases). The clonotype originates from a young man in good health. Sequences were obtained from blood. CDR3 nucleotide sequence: TGTGCCAGCAGCCCCACCGGGGGAACGACAGGGCCTTCCCGCTCTGGGGCCAACGTCCTGACTTTC. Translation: CASSPTGGTTGPSRSGANVLTF.